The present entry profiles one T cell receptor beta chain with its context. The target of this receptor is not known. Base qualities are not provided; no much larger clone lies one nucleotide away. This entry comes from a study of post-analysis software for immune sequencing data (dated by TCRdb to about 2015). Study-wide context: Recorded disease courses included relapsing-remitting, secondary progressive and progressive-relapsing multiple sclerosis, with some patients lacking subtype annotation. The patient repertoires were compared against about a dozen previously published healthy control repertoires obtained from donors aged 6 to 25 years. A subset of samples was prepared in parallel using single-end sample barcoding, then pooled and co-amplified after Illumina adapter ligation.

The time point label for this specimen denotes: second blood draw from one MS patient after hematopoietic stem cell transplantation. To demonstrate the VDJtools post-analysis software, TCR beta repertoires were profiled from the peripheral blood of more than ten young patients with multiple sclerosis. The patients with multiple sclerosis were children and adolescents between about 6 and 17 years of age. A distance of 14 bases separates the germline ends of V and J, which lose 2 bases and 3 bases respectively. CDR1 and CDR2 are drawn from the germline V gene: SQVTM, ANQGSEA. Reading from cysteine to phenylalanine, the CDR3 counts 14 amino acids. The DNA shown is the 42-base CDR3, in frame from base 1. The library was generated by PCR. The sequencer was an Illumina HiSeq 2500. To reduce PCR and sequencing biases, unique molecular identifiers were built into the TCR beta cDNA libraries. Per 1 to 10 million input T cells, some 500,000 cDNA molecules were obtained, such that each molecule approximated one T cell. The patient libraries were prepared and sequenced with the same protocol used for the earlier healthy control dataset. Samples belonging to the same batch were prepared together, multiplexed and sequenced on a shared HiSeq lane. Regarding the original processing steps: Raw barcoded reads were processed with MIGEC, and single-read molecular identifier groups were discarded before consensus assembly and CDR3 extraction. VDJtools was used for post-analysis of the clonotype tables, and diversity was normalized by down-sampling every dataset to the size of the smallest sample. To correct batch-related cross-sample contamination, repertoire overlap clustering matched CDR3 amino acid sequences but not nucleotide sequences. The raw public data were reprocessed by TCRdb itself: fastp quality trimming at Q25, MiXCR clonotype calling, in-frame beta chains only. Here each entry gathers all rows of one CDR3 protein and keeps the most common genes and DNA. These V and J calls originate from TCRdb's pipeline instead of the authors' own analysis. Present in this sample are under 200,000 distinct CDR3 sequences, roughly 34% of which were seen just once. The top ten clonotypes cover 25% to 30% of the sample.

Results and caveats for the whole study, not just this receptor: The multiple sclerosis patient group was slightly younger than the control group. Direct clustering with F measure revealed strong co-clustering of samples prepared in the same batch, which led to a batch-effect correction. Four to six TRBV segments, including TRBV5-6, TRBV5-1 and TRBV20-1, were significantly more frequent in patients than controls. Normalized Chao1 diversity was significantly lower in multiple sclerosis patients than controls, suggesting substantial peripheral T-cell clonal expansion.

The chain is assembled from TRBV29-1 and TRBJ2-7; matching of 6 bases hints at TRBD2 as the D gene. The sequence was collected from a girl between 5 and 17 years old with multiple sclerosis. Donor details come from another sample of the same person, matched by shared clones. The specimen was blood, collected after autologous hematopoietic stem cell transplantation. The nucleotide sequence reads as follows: TGCAGCGTTGAAATACCGGCGGGGAGCTACGAGCAGTACTTC. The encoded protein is CSVEIPAGSYEQYF.